Following are 6 T cell receptor beta chains from one sample sequenced in a study of molecular identifiers for immune sequencing clone quantification. TCRdb recomputed calls from the PCR reads with MiXCR, one row per CDR3 protein. The repertoire holds 88,000 or so distinct CDR3 sequences, with under 25% as singletons. The sample consisted of naive CD8+ T cells from blood, with Jurkat cell RNA spiked in. Indicated subset: FACS-sorted CD8+CD4-CCR7+CD45RA+ naive T cells. The receptors were sampled from a human donor in good health. Some libraries in this study had Jurkat cell RNA spiked in.

This clonotype has at least ten counts. This chain uses TRBV4-1 with TRBJ1-4, with D perhaps matching TRBD1 (6 bases). V was trimmed by 2 bases and J by 8 bases, leaving 15 bases between them. The germline gives CDR1 MGHRA, CDR2 YSYEKL. This CDR3 is built from 15 residues. The CDR3, as DNA: TGCGCCAGCAGCCAATTCAACAGGGTTGGGGAAAAACTGTTTTTT. Translated: CASSQFNRVGEKLFF.

This clonotype was observed a handful of times. Given a much more abundant clone one base away, this may be a read error. V usage is TRBV20-1 and J usage is TRBJ2-7, with 9 bases matching TRBD2. This CDR3 contains 13 residues. Germline lookup yields CDR1 DFQATT and CDR2 SNEGSKA (reference sequence). CDR3 protein: CSARAGGPYGQYF. The CDR3 DNA reads TGCAGTGCTAGGGCGGGGGGGCCCTACGGGCAGTACTTC.

This clonotype was recorded at least ten times. The chain combines TRBV7-9 with TRBJ2-2; 9 bases agree with TRBD2. The CDR3 covers 15 residues. Trimming took 3 bases from V and 6 from J; bases not matched to a gene: 5. Per germline, CDR1 SEHNR and CDR2 FQNEAQ (reference sequence). This CDR3 is CASSFGTSISGELFF. For the CDR3, the DNA is TGTGCCAGCAGCTTCGGGACTAGCATCTCCGGGGAGCTGTTTTTT.

This clonotype showed up many times. This chain links TRBV20-1 with TRBJ2-7; D remains ambiguous. Trimming cost V 5 bases and J 5 bases, with 22 bases left between them. Germline CDR1 reads DFQATT; CDR2 reads SNEGSKA (reference sequence). The CDR3 sequence is 15 residues long. The CDR3 here is CSAPPPGLPIHEQYF. CDR3 DNA: TGCAGTGCTCCCCCGCCAGGTCTCCCCATCCACGAGCAGTACTTC.

There are a few counts of this clonotype. V and J are TRBV20-1 and TRBJ2-1, with TRBD2 matching 9 bases. Trimming cost V 0 bases and J 8 bases; bases outside gene matches: 11. Germline V gene lookup returns CDR1 DFQATT and CDR2 SNEGSKA (reference sequence). The CDR3 covers 16 residues. The CDR3 coding sequence is TGCAGTGCTAGAGATCTGGATAGCGGGAGAACAGATGAGCAGTTCTTC. This encodes CSARDLDSGRTDEQFF.

The J gene is TRBJ2-5, the V gene TRBV7-2; possible D gene TRBD1, 6 bases. Germline CDR1 SGHTA, CDR2 FQGNSA. The CDR3 has 16 residues. Trimming took 1 base from V and 5 from J, leaving 17 bases between them. CDR3 sequence reads: CASSLGSQGVGETQYF. CDR3 coding DNA: TGTGCCAGCAGCTTAGGTTCACAGGGCGTTGGGGAGACCCAGTACTTC. Combining the CDR3 with reference TRBV7-2 and TRBJ2-5 gives the whole variable domain GAGVSQSPSNKVTEKGKDVELRCDPISGHTALYWYRQSLGQGLEFLIYFQGNSAPDKSGLPSDRFSAERTGGSVSTLTIQRTQQEDSAVYLCASSLGSQGVGETQYFGPGTRLLVL.